The 30 T cell receptor beta chains presented below share a single source sample, sequenced in a study of post-analysis software for immune sequencing data. These TCRs are of unknown antigen specificity. Overall study findings and caveats: Relative to controls, patients had five TRBV segments at higher frequency, with TRBV5-6, TRBV5-1 and TRBV20-1 among these.

Tagging with unique molecular identifiers was a feature of the TCR beta cDNA libraries. MiXCR, applied by TCRdb to the PCR reads, yields one record per CDR3 protein. The sample holds about 560,000 distinct CDR3 sequences, around 40% seen once. Sequencing input: blood. These receptors were taken from a girl aged 10 to 17 with multiple sclerosis.

The chain has TRBV7-9 and TRBJ1-2; maybe TRBD1 (6 bases). Trimming pared 5 bases from V and 1 base from J, leaving 17 bases between. The length of the CDR3 is 16 residues. Per the germline V gene, CDR1 is SEHNR and CDR2 is FQNEAQ (reference sequence). The CDR3: CASSKTPGALNYGYTF. CDR3 nucleotides: TGTGCCAGCAGCAAGACCCCAGGGGCACTTAACTATGGCTACACCTTC.

The chain has TRBV6-2 or TRBV6-3 and TRBJ1-6; 9 bases align to TRBD1. Germline CDR1 is MNHEY and CDR2 is SVGEGT. Losses at the gene ends were 8 bases for V and 8 bases for J; bases not matched to a gene: 1. The length of the CDR3 is 12 residues. The CDR3, as DNA: TGTGCCAGCGGGGACAGGGATTCACCCCTCCACTTT. Protein: CASGDRDSPLHF.

This clonotype was recorded at least ten times. CDR3 coding DNA: TGTGCCAGCAGTTTCTCGGGACTCCTTATATACGAGCAGTACTTC. This codes for CASSFSGLLIYEQYF. V and J are TRBV12-3 or TRBV12-4 and TRBJ2-7; tentative D call: TRBD2 (6 bases). The CDR3 length is 15 residues. Trimming shortened V by 3 bases and J by 4 bases, and 16 bases separated the two germline ends.

V gene TRBV18 combines with J gene TRBJ2-1; 7 bases line up with TRBD1. Trimming took 8 bases from V and 6 from J; bases not matched to a gene: 4. Germline CDR1 KGHSH, CDR2 LQKENI. CDR3 size: 12 residues. DNA of the CDR3: TGTGCCAGCGGCGCAGGGGGCAATGAGCAGTTCTTC. Amino acid sequence: CASGAGGNEQFF.

This clonotype was seen a handful of times. This chain connects TRBV5-5 to TRBJ2-2; D is undetermined. Germline V lookup: CDR1 SGHKS, CDR2 YYEKEE (reference sequence). The CDR3 has 16 amino acids. V dropped 5 bases and J dropped 8 bases, with 22 bases sitting between them. The CDR3 loop reads CASRDFGTLIGGELFF. The DNA of the CDR3 is TGTGCCAGCAGGGATTTTGGCACCCTTATCGGGGGGGAGCTGTTTTTT.

The V call is TRBV7-6, the J call TRBJ2-1; D unresolved. This CDR3 comprises 13 residues. The germline gives CDR1 SGHVS, CDR2 FNYEAQ. Trimming took off 4 bases at V and 4 bases at J, with 8 bases between the two ends. This chain's CDR3 is CASSSRLYNEQFF. DNA for the CDR3: TGTGCCAGCAGCTCAAGACTGTACAATGAGCAGTTCTTC.

This rearrangement joins TRBV3-1 to TRBJ2-3; a possible D gene is TRBD2 (6 bases). The germline gives CDR1 LGHDT, CDR2 YNNKEL (reference sequence). The V end lost 4 bases, the J end lost 2 bases, and 19 bases lay between the germline ends. The CDR3 extends over 17 amino acids. The CDR3 sequence is CASSRGDLGPHTDTQYF. CDR3 nucleotides: TGTGCCAGCAGCCGGGGGGACCTGGGACCGCACACAGATACGCAGTATTTT.

The chain couples TRBV6-1 to TRBJ1-5; no clear D. There are 13 residues in the CDR3. Germline CDR1 and CDR2: MNHNS and SASEGT. Deletions cut 6 bases from V and 5 bases from J, with 11 bases between. The CDR3 loop reads CASRWGWDQPQHF. As DNA, the CDR3 is TGTGCCAGCAGATGGGGATGGGATCAGCCCCAGCATTTT.

This clonotype was recorded a few times. The rearrangement links TRBV20-1 to TRBJ1-4; TRBD1 agrees at 8 bases. This CDR3 has 13 residues. Germline trimming cut 7 bases from V and 2 bases from J; bases unmatched to any gene: 3. The V gene's germline CDR1 is DFQATT and CDR2 SNEGSKA (reference sequence). The CDR3 sequence is CSVRDRTNEKLFF. The CDR3 DNA sequence: TGCAGTGTCAGGGACAGGACTAATGAAAAACTGTTTTTT.

About this clonotype: Its ends do not fully match the called genes, so a read error is possible. CDR3 DNA sequence: TGCGCCTGCAGCTTGGCCAGGGAAAACAAACTTTCGACAGGGAAGGCTAACTATGGCTACACCTTC. Translation: CACSLARENKLSTGKANYGYTF. The chain has TRBV5-1 and TRBJ1-2, with TRBD1 matching 7 bases. The CDR3 is made up of 22 amino acids. Germline V CDR1 and CDR2: SGHRS, YFSETQ.

The chain combines TRBV3-1 with TRBJ1-2; 8 nucleotides agree with TRBD1. Germline assignment: CDR1 LGHDT and CDR2 YNNKEL (reference sequence). V shed 2 bases, J shed 8 bases, and the junction held 4 bases outside the gene matches. This CDR3 spans 13 amino acids. The DNA for the CDR3 is TGTGCCAGCAGCCAACCTGGACAGGGAGGCTACACCTTC. It yields the protein CASSQPGQGGYTF.

The chain is built from TRBV5-5 and TRBJ1-5; no reliable D call. The germline V and J ends were trimmed by 0 bases and 10 bases, with 14 bases remaining between them. The germline gives CDR1 SGHKS, CDR2 YYEKEE (reference sequence). The CDR3 sequence is 14 residues long. For the CDR3, the DNA is TGTGCCAGCAGCTTGGTACCGGAGCGGGGTCCCCAGCATTTT. As protein: CASSLVPERGPQHF. Complete variable domain (other parts from reference TRBV5-5 and TRBJ1-5): DAGVTQSPTHLIKTRGQQVTLRCSPISGHKSVSWYQQVLGQGPQFIFQYYEKEERGRGNFPDRFSARQFPNYSSELNVNALLLGDSALYLCASSLVPERGPQHFGDGTRLSIL.

In DNA form, the CDR3 reads TGTGCCAGCAGTTTTCGGACAGGTATGCGGACTGAAGCTTTCTTT. Amino acids: CASSFRTGMRTEAFF. The chain couples TRBV12-3 or TRBV12-4 to TRBJ1-1, with 7 positions matching TRBD1. J gave up 5 bases and V 3 bases, and 9 bases lay outside the gene matches. The CDR3 has 15 residues.

The chain employs TRBV12-3 or TRBV12-4 and TRBJ1-2; tentative D call: TRBD1 (5 bases). The CDR3 is 14 amino acids. V shed 4 bases and J shed 2 bases, with 11 bases lying between them. CDR3 sequence reads: CASSWDLENYGYTF. Here the CDR3 DNA reads TGTGCCAGCAGTTGGGACCTTGAAAACTATGGCTACACCTTC.

The chain's CDR3 is CASSYTGGNTEAFF. CDR3 in DNA: TGTGCCAGCAGTTACACAGGGGGAAACACTGAAGCTTTCTTT. The gene calls are TRBV6-6 and TRBJ1-1; 8 bases align to TRBD1. The CDR3 is made up of 14 amino acids. V gave up 2 bases and J gave up 2 bases; unmatched junction bases: 1. CDR1 and CDR2 from the germline V gene are MNHNY and SVGAGI (reference sequence).

This chain uses TRBV7-8 with TRBJ2-1; D is perhaps TRBD1 or TRBD2 (6 bases each). The germline V gene has CDR1 SGHVS and CDR2 FQNEAQ. V lost 5 bases and J lost 4, with 27 bases in between. CDR3 length: 19 residues. This CDR3 reads CASSPDAGSRWRGYNEQFF. DNA of the CDR3: TGTGCCAGCAGCCCTGACGCGGGGAGCAGGTGGAGGGGGTACAATGAGCAGTTCTTC.

There are a few counts of this clonotype. This chain uses TRBV7-9 with TRBJ2-3, with D perhaps matching TRBD2 (5 bases). Trimming shortened V by 5 bases and J by 0 bases, and 15 bases separated the two germline ends. This CDR3 has 16 amino acids. Germline-derived CDR1 and CDR2 are SEHNR and FQNEAQ (reference sequence). The CDR3 DNA reads TGTGCCAGCAGCCCCCCAGCGGTGGGAAGCACAGATACGCAGTATTTT. It encodes CASSPPAVGSTDTQYF.

Comments on this clonotype: At one boundary the junction diverges from the germline segment, which might be a read error. This chain connects TRBV5-1 to TRBJ2-1, with D possibly being TRBD2 (5 bases). The germline CDR1 and CDR2 sequences are SGHRS and YFSETQ. The CDR3 runs 13 residues. The CDR3 reads CASSSAGYNEQFF. CDR3 coding DNA: TGTGCCAGCAGTTCGGCGGGTTACAATGAGCAGTTCTTC.

This chain connects TRBV7-2 to TRBJ2-7; D perhaps matches TRBD1 (6 bases). This CDR3 is built from 14 residues. From germline, CDR1 is SGHTA and CDR2 FQGNSA. V shed 5 bases and J shed 5 bases, with 16 bases lying between them. In nucleotides, the CDR3 is TGTGCCAGCAGCCCCTACCCACAGGGAAACGAGCAGTACTTC. It specifies CASSPYPQGNEQYF.

The rearrangement links TRBV5-1 to TRBJ1-1; no firm D call. Germline values: CDR1 SGHRS, CDR2 YFSETQ. V was shortened by 1 base and J by 2 bases, with 15 bases between the two germline ends. The length of the CDR3 is 16 residues. The CDR3, as DNA: TGCGCCAGCAGCTTGATCTCCCTATCACCAAACACTGAAGCTTTCTTT. This translates into CASSLISLSPNTEAFF.

This clonotype has more than one count but fewer than ten. The chain recombines TRBV10-3 with TRBJ2-5; D is undetermined. The CDR3 is 14 amino acids. Per the germline V gene, CDR1 is ENHRY and CDR2 is SYGVKD. The V and J ends lost 3 bases and 0 bases respectively, with 8 bases between them. CDR3 bases: TGTGCCATCAGTGAATGGGCGGACCAAGAGACCCAGTACTTC. It specifies CAISEWADQETQYF.

The rearrangement links TRBV6-1 to TRBJ2-7, with D perhaps matching TRBD1 or TRBD2 (5 bases each). The germline gives CDR1 MNHNS, CDR2 SASEGT. Trimming stripped 2 bases from V and 6 bases from J, with 11 bases between. This CDR3 has 13 amino acids. The CDR3 sequence: CASSESQGREQYF. CDR3 DNA: TGTGCCAGCAGTGAAAGCCAGGGACGCGAGCAGTACTTC.

This chain connects TRBV7-3 to TRBJ2-3; D gene ambiguous. The CDR3 runs to 12 residues. Looked up from germline, CDR1 is SGHTA and CDR2 is FQGTGA. Trimming took off 5 bases at V and 8 bases at J, with 11 bases between the two ends. The CDR3 sequence: CASSPRLGTQYF. The CDR3 bases are TGTGCCAGCAGCCCCCGGTTGGGTACGCAGTATTTT.

Many counts were recorded for this clonotype. The V call is TRBV5-1, the J call TRBJ2-5; D is ambiguous. CDR1 is SGHRS, CDR2 YFSETQ, per germline. The CDR3 extends over 19 amino acids. V lost 3 bases and J 2 bases, leaving 26 bases between the germline ends. The CDR3 here is CASSWRPGQPPILQETQYF. In nucleotides, the CDR3 is TGCGCCAGCAGCTGGCGGCCAGGCCAGCCCCCGATCCTTCAAGAGACCCAGTACTTC.

The gene calls are TRBV10-3 and TRBJ1-5; no firm D call. V was cut by 1 base and J by 0 bases, with 10 bases left in between. The CDR3 runs to 16 residues. CDR1 is ENHRY, CDR2 SYGVKD, per germline. CDR3 protein: CAISELGSGSNQPQHF. CDR3 in DNA: TGTGCCATCAGTGAGTTGGGATCCGGTAGCAATCAGCCCCAGCATTTT.

There are a few counts of this clonotype. The chain couples TRBV5-1 to TRBJ1-4; perhaps TRBD1 as D (6 bases). Germline V gives CDR1 SGHRS, CDR2 YFSETQ. The CDR3 consists of 14 residues. Trimming took off 0 bases at V and 10 bases at J, with 13 bases between the two ends. The CDR3 here is CASSLEGGAGKLFF. In nucleotides, the CDR3 is TGCGCCAGCAGCTTGGAGGGGGGCGCAGGAAAACTGTTTTTT.

This clonotype was seen a single time. The chain uses TRBV5-1 and TRBJ1-1; weak D call: TRBD1 (6 bases). The CDR3 sequence is 15 residues long. Germline V CDR1 and CDR2: SGHRS, YFSETQ. The V gene lost 4 bases and the J gene lost 3 bases, with 16 bases spanning the gap. This chain's CDR3 is CASSPGTGKDTEAFF. In nucleotides, the CDR3 is TGCGCCAGCAGCCCCGGAACAGGGAAGGACACTGAAGCTTTCTTT.

J is TRBJ1-1 and V is TRBV5-8; 9 positions match TRBD1. With V trimmed by 4 bases and J by 0 bases, 10 bases remained unmatched. This CDR3 spans 17 amino acids. The V gene's germline CDR1 is SGHTS and CDR2 YDEGEE. CDR3: CASSRRTGVRLNTEAFF. The CDR3 region has the DNA TGTGCCAGCAGCAGAAGGACAGGGGTACGGCTGAACACTGAAGCTTTCTTT.

The chain is built from TRBV24-1 and TRBJ2-3, with D perhaps TRBD2 (5 bases). This CDR3 is 16 amino acids long. Trimming took 2 bases from V and 0 from J, leaving 11 bases between them. Germline V CDR1 and CDR2: KGHDR, SFDVKD. The CDR3 DNA reads as TGTGCCACCAGTGATTGGAGCGGACCTAGCACAGATACGCAGTATTTT. Its translation is CATSDWSGPSTDTQYF.

CDR3 region: CSARGGLAGVSTDTQYF. Written as DNA, the CDR3 is TGCAGTGCTAGAGGGGGACTAGCGGGAGTGAGCACAGATACGCAGTATTTT. The V and J genes are TRBV20-1 and TRBJ2-3, with 14 bases aligning to TRBD2. Germline lookup yields CDR1 DFQATT and CDR2 SNEGSKA (reference sequence). This CDR3 is 17 amino acids long. Unmatched junction bases numbered 3, after V lost 1 base and J lost 0 bases.